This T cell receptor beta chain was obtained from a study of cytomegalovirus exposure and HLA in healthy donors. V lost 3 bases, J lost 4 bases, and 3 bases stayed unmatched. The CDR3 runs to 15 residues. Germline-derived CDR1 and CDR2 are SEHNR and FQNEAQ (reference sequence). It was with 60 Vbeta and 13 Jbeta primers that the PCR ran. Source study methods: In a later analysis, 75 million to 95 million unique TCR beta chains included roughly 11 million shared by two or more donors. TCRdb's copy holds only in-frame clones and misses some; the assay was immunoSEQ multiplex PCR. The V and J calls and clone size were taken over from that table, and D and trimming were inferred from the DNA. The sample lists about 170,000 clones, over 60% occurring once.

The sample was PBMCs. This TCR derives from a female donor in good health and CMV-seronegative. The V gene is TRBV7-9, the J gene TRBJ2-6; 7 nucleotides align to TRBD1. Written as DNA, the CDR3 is TGTGCCAGCAGCTTGGGACAGTCGGGGGCCAACGTCCTGACTTTC. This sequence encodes CASSLGQSGANVLTF.